These 15 T cell receptor beta chains came from one sample sequenced in a study of regulatory T cells in long-lasting Graves disease (dated by TCRdb to 2020 to 2022). The protocol used for the library was multiplex PCR. The reads were generated on an Illumina HiSeq 4000. CDR3 regions were amplified by Arm-PCR with iRepertoire HTBI primers to construct TCR beta libraries. In TCRdb, the public reads were trimmed at Q25 with fastp and aligned with MiXCR, with productive beta chains retained. Entries are consolidated by CDR3 protein sequence, retaining the most common genes and DNA. This sample lists fewer than 550,000 distinct CDR3 sequences; 20% to 25% were detected once. The top ten clonotypes cover roughly 7.7% of the sample. Interpreted using the paper, the time point label stands for: persistent/refractory GD, antithyroid drugs over 5 years with positive TRAb. For both TCR sequencing and RNA sequencing, RNA was extracted from PBMCs in TRIzol.

The sample consisted of peripheral blood mononuclear cells (PBMCs), taken when the disease was refractory, from a patient treated with antithyroid drugs. The source of these receptors is a female donor with Graves disease.

The V gene is TRBV20-1, the J gene TRBJ2-5; the D gene is possibly TRBD2 (6 bases). CDR1 is DFQATT, CDR2 SNEGSKA, per germline (reference sequence). The V end was cut by 3 bases, the J end by 2 bases, with 13 bases between. The CDR3 is made up of 14 amino acids. The CDR3 spells CSASRGLKQETQYF. The CDR3 DNA reads TGCAGTGCTAGTCGAGGACTAAAACAAGAGACCCAGTACTTC.

This clonotype has a count of ten or more. One junction end does not reproduce the germline sequence, and a read error may be involved. The rearrangement joins TRBV28 to TRBJ2-7; 9 bases are a match to TRBD2. Germline V gene lookup returns CDR1 MDHEN and CDR2 SYDVKM. This CDR3 is built from 16 residues. CDR3 region: CASSFRRSGLSGSRDF. The CDR3, as DNA: TGTGCCAGCAGTTTCCGGAGGTCGGGACTTAGCGGGAGTCGAGACTTC.

This clonotype showed up just a few times. The rearrangement links TRBV6-5 to TRBJ2-2; 7 nucleotides match TRBD1. The ends lost 0 bases at V and 5 bases at J; junction bases unmatched: 9. Germline values: CDR1 MNHEY, CDR2 SVGAGI. The CDR3 has 17 amino acids. CDR3 loop: CASSYSFRGGETGELFF. For the CDR3, the DNA is TGTGCCAGCAGTTACTCGTTTCGAGGGGGCGAAACCGGGGAGCTGTTTTTT.

This clonotype was observed a handful of times. V and J are TRBV28 and TRBJ1-2; 9 bases match TRBD1. Trimming at V came to 5 bases and at J to 6 bases, leaving 13 bases not matched to a gene. The germline V gene encodes CDR1 MDHEN and CDR2 SYDVKM. The CDR3 length is 16 residues. The chain's CDR3 is CASSPEPTGGMNGYTF. In DNA, the CDR3 is TGTGCCAGCAGTCCCGAGCCGACAGGGGGGATGAATGGCTACACCTTC.

This clonotype appeared many times. The rearrangement links TRBV28 to TRBJ1-3; unclear D gene. V dropped 6 bases and J dropped 0 bases, with 15 bases sitting between them. The CDR3 consists of 16 residues. Germline V lookup: CDR1 MDHEN, CDR2 SYDVKM. CDR3 residues: CASRDRDWSSGNTIYF. CDR3 nucleotide sequence: TGTGCCAGCAGGGACCGTGACTGGAGCTCTGGAAACACCATATATTTT.

This clonotype occurred many times. The gene calls are TRBV28 and TRBJ2-7; D is unresolved. The CDR3 extends over 14 amino acids. Trimming pared 3 bases from V and 0 bases from J, leaving 9 bases between. Germline CDR1 MDHEN, CDR2 SYDVKM. The CDR3 DNA reads TGTGCCAGCAGTTTTGGGCTCGGCTCCTACGAGCAGTACTTC. Translation gives CASSFGLGSYEQYF.

V gene TRBV11-2 combines with J gene TRBJ2-5, with 14 bases fitting TRBD2. V was clipped by 3 bases and J by 1 base; unmatched bases: 7. CDR3 length: 18 residues. The V gene's germline CDR1 is SGHAT and CDR2 FQNNGV. DNA for the CDR3: TGTGCCAGCAGCTTCCCAGGACTAGCGGGGGGACTCCAAGAGACCCAGTACTTC. It codes for CASSFPGLAGGLQETQYF.

At least ten counts were recorded for this clonotype. The V and J genes are TRBV3-1 and TRBJ1-2; no reliable D call. Trimming stripped 0 bases from V and 0 bases from J, with 8 bases between. The CDR3 is made up of 15 amino acids. CDR1 and CDR2 from the germline V gene are LGHDT and YNNKEL (reference sequence). The CDR3 sequence: CASSQDPGSNYGYTF. The CDR3 DNA sequence: TGTGCCAGCAGCCAAGACCCGGGCTCTAACTATGGCTACACCTTC.

The rearrangement uses TRBV28 and TRBJ2-2; D remains unclear. Germline V gene data show CDR1 as MDHEN and CDR2 as SYDVKM. The V end lost 3 bases, the J end lost 0 bases, and 11 bases lay between the germline ends. The CDR3 is 16 residues long. Written as DNA, the CDR3 is TGTGCCAGCAGTTTTACGAGAAGCGCGAACACCGGGGAGCTGTTTTTT. Protein product: CASSFTRSANTGELFF.

This clonotype was seen ten or more times. The chain joins TRBV28 to TRBJ1-2, with 9 bases aligning to TRBD1. The V segment lost 6 bases and the J segment 7 bases; nucleotides outside the gene matches: 6. There are 13 residues in the CDR3. The germline gives CDR1 MDHEN, CDR2 SYDVKM. CDR3 amino acids: CASSGGTGSGYTF. Here the CDR3 DNA reads TGTGCCAGCAGCGGTGGGACAGGGTCTGGCTACACCTTC.

This clonotype was counted ten times or more. V and J are TRBV6-9 and TRBJ2-5, with D perhaps assigned TRBD1 or TRBD2 (6 bases each). The CDR3 is 15 residues long. Deletions cut 3 bases from V and 1 base from J, with 12 bases between. The germline CDR1 and CDR2 sequences are MNHGY and SVAAGI. This chain's CDR3 is CASSYGGGRQETQYF. CDR3 DNA: TGTGCCAGCAGTTACGGAGGGGGTCGCCAAGAGACCCAGTACTTC.

The V and J genes are TRBV3-1 and TRBJ2-5, with no clear D. V dropped 0 bases and J dropped 5 bases, with 19 bases sitting between them. The CDR3 is 17 residues long. Germline-derived CDR1 and CDR2 are LGHDT and YNNKEL (reference sequence). CDR3 region: CASSQDGQSTRSETQYF. The CDR3 bases are TGTGCCAGCAGCCAAGATGGGCAGTCGACCAGGTCGGAGACCCAGTACTTC.

This clonotype turned up a few times. Here the CDR3 DNA reads TGTGCCAGCAGCCAAGATCGGAGACAGGACTATGGCTACACCTTC. It specifies CASSQDRRQDYGYTF. This rearrangement joins TRBV3-1 to TRBJ1-2; a possible D gene is TRBD1 (6 bases). This CDR3 is 15 amino acids long. CDR1 LGHDT and CDR2 YNNKEL come from the germline V gene (reference sequence). The germline V and J ends were trimmed by 0 bases and 3 bases, with 11 bases remaining between them.

V is TRBV4-3 and J is TRBJ2-5; either TRBD1 or TRBD2 may supply D (6 bases each). The V gene's germline CDR1 is LGHNA and CDR2 YSLEER. V lost 4 bases and J lost 4, with 19 bases in between. The CDR3 is 16 residues long. The CDR3 is CASSRPRRGQGETQYF. In DNA, the CDR3 is TGCGCCAGCAGCCGCCCCCGACGGGGGCAGGGAGAGACCCAGTACTTC.

For this clonotype: The CDR3 end shows no conserved phenylalanine or tryptophan, and so a read error is likely. The chain couples TRBV11-1 to TRBJ1-1; D might be TRBD1 (5 bases). CDR1 and CDR2 (germline): SGHAT, FQDESV (reference sequence). The length of the CDR3 is 13 residues. The V gene lost 3 bases and the J gene lost 5 bases, with 10 bases spanning the gap. For the CDR3, the DNA is TGTGCCAGCAGCTTCGGAGGGGTGACTGAAGCTTTCCTT. Its translation is CASSFGGVTEAFL.